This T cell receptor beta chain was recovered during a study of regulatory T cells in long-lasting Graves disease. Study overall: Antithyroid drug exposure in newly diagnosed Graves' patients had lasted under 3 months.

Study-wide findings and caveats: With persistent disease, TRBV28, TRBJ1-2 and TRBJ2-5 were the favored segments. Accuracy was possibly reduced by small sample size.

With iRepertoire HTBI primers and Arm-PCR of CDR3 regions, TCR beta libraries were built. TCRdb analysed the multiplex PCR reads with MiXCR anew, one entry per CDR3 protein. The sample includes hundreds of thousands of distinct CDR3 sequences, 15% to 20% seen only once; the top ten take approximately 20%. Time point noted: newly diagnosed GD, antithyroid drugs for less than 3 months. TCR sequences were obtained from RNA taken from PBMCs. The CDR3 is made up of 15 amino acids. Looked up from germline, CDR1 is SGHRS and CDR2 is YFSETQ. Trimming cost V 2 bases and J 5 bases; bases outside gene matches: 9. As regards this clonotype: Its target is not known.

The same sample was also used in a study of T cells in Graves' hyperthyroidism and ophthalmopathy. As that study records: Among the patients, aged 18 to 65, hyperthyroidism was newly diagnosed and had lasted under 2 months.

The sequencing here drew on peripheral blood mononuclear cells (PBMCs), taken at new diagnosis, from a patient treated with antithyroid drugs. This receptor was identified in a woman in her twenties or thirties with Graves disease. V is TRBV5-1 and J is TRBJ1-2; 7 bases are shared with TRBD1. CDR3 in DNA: TGCGCCAGCAGCTTCACCGACAGGGATAGGTATGGCTACACCTTC. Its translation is CASSFTDRDRYGYTF.